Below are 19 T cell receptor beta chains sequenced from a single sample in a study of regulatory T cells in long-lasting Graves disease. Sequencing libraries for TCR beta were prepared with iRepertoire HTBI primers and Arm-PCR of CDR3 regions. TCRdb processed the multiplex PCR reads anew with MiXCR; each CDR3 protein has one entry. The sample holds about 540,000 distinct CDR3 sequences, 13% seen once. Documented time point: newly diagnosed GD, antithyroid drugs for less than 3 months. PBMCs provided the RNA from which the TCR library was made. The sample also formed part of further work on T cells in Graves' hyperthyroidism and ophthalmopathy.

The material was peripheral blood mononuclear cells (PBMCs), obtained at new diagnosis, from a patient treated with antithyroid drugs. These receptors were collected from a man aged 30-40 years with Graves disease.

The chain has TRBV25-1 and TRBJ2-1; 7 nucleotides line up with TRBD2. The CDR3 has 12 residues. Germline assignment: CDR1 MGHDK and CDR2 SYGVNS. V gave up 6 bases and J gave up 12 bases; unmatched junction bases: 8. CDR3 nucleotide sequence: TGTGCCAGCAGGGGGGGGGAGTTCGTGCAGTTCTTC. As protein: CASRGGEFVQFF.

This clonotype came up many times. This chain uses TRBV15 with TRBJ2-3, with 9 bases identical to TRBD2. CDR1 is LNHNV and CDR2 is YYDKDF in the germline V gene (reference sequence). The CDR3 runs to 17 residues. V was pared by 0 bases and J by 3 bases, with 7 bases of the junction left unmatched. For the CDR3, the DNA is TGTGCCACCAGCAGAGATCGTCCCAGCGGGAGGACAGATACGCAGTATTTT. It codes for CATSRDRPSGRTDTQYF.

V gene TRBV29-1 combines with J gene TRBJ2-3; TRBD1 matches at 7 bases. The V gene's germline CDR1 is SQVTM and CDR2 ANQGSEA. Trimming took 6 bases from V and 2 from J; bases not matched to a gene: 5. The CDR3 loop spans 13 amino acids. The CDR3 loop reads CSVTTGLTDTQYF. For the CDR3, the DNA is TGCAGCGTAACGACAGGGCTCACAGATACGCAGTATTTT.

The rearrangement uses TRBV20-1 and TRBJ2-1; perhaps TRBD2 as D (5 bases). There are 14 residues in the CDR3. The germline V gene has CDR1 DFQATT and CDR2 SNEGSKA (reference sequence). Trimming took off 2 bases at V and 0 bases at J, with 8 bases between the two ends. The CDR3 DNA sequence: TGCAGTGCTAGAAAAGCGGCCTCCTACAATGAGCAGTTCTTC. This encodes CSARKAASYNEQFF.

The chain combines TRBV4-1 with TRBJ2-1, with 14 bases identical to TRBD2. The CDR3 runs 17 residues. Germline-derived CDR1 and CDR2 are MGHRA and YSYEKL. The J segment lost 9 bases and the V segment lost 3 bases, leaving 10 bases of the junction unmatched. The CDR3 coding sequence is TGCGCCAGCAGCCACCCCGGGACTAGCGGGAGAGGATCTGAGCAGTTCTTC. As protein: CASSHPGTSGRGSEQFF.

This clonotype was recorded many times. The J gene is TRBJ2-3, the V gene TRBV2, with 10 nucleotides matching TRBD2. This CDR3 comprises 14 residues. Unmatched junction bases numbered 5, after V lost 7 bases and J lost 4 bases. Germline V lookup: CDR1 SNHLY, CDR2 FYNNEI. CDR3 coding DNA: TGTGCCAGCACCCGAGCGGGAGGGCCAGATACGCAGTATTTT. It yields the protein CASTRAGGPDTQYF.

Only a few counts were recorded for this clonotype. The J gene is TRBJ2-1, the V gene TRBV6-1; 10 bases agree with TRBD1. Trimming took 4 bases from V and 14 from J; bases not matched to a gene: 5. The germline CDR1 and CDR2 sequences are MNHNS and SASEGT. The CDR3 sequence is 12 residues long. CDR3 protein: CASSASGTGEFF. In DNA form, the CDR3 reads TGTGCCAGCAGTGCGTCCGGGACAGGGGAGTTCTTC.

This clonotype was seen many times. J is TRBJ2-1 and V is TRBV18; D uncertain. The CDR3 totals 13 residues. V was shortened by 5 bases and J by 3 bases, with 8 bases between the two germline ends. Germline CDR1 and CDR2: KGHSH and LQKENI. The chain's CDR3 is CASSADGYNEQFF. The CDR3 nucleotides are TGTGCCAGCTCAGCCGACGGCTACAATGAGCAGTTCTTC. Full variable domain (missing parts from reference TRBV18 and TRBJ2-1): NAGVMQNPRHLVRRRGQEARLRCSPMKGHSHVYWYRQLPEEGLKFMVYLQKENIIDESGMPKERFSAEFPKEGPSILRIQQVVRGDSAAYFCASSADGYNEQFFGPGTRLTVL.

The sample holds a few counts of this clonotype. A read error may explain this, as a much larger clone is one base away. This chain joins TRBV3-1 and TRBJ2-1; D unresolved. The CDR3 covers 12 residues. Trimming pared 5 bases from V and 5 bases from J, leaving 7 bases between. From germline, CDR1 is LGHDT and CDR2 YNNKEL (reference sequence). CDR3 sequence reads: CASSALHNEQFF. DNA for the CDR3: TGTGCCAGCAGCGCCCTCCACAATGAGCAGTTCTTC.

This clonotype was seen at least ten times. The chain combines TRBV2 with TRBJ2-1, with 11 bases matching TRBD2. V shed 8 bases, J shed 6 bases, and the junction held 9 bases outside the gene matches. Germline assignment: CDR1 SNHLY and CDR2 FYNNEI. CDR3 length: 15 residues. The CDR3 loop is CASARRLAGGNEQFF. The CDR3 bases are TGTGCCAGCGCGAGACGGCTAGCGGGAGGCAATGAGCAGTTCTTC.

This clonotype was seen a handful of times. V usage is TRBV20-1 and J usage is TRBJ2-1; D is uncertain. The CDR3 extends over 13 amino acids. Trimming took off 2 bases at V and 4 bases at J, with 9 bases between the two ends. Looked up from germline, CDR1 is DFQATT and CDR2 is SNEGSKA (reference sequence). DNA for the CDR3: TGCAGTGCTAGACCCCCTCAGTACAATGAGCAGTTCTTC. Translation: CSARPPQYNEQFF.

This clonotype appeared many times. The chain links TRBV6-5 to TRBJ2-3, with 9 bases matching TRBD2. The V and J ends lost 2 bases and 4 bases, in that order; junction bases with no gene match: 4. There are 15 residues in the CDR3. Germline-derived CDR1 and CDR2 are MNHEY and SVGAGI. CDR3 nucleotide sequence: TGTGCCAGCAGTTACACTAGCGGGTTCGCAGATACGCAGTATTTT. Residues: CASSYTSGFADTQYF.

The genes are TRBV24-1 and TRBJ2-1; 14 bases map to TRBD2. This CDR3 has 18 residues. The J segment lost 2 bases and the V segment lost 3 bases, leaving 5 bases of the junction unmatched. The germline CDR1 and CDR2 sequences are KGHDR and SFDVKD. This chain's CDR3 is CATSDRLAGGLAYNEQFF. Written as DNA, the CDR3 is TGTGCCACCAGTGATCGACTAGCGGGAGGGTTGGCCTACAATGAGCAGTTCTTC.

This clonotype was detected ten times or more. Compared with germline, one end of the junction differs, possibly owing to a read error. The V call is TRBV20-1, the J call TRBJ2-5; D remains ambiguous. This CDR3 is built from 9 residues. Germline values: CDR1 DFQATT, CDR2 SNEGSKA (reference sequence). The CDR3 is CSAGETQYF. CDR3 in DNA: TGCAGTGCTGGTGAGACCCAATACTTC.

CDR3 region: CASSPLWNQPQHF. DNA of the CDR3: TGTGCCAGCAGCCCCCTATGGAATCAGCCCCAGCATTTT. This chain uses TRBV12-3 or TRBV12-4 with TRBJ1-5, with unresolved D. V gave up 6 bases and J gave up 4 bases, with 10 bases separating them. CDR3 length: 13 residues.

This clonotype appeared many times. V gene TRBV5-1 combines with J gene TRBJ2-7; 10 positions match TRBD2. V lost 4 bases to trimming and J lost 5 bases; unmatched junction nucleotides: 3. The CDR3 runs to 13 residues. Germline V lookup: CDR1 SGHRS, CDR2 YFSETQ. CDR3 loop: CASSGLAGDEQYF. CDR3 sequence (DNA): TGCGCCAGCAGCGGGCTAGCGGGAGACGAGCAGTACTTC. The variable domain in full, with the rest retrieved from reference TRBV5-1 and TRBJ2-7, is KAGVTQTPRYLIKTRGQQVTLSCSPISGHRSVSWYQQTPGQGLQFLFEYFSETQRNKGNFPGRFSGRQFSNSRSEMNVSTLELGDSALYLCASSGLAGDEQYFGPGTRLTVT.

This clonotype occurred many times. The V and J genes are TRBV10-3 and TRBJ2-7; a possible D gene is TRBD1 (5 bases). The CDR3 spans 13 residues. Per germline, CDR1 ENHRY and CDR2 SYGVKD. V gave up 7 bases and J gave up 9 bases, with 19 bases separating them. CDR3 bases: TGTGCCATCACTCCGACCGAGCAGGGTGGGCAGTACTTC. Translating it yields CAITPTEQGGQYF.

Here the CDR3 DNA reads TGTGCCAGCAGTTCCACTCCTGGGGCTGGGGCCAACGTCCTGACTTTC. Translating it yields CASSSTPGAGANVLTF. The V call is TRBV27, the J call TRBJ2-6; D call uncertain. Between the trimmed V and J ends, which lost 4 bases and 2 bases, there was a span of 12 bases. Germline values: CDR1 MNHEY, CDR2 SMNVEV (reference sequence). This CDR3 is built from 16 residues.

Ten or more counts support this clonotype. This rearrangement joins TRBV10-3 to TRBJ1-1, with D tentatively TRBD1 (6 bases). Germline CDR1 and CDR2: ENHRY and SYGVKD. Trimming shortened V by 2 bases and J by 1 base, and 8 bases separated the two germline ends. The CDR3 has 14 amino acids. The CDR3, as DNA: TGTGCCATCAGTGAGGGAGGGGGGAACACTGAAGCTTTCTTT. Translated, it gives CAISEGGGNTEAFF.